These 12 T cell receptor beta chains originate from one sample sequenced in a study of shared clonotypes between healthy human individuals. Method: immunoSEQ multiplex PCR; TCRdb's copy keeps in-frame clones and lacks some. The sample consists of about 480,000 clones, 79% of them appearing once. The sequenced material came from PBMCs. The receptors derive from a woman aged 40-49 years in good health. Some clones in this sample may be carry-over from other donors' samples.

This clone showed up just a few times. CDR3 coding DNA: TGTGCCAGCAGCTTATACACGGGAGCAGATACGCAGTATTTT. This sequence encodes CASSLYTGADTQYF. The V and J genes are TRBV7-3 and TRBJ2-3, with a weak D call TRBD2 (6 bases). Germline-derived CDR1 and CDR2 are SGHTA and FQGTGA. CDR3 length equals 14 residues. Deletions cut 2 bases from V and 4 bases from J, with 10 bases between.

J is TRBJ1-3 and V is TRBV5-4; 8 bases line up with TRBD1. Germline V gene lookup returns CDR1 SGHNT and CDR2 YYREEE (reference sequence). The V segment lost 3 bases and the J segment 0 bases; nucleotides outside the gene matches: 8. The CDR3 contains 17 residues. This CDR3 is CASSSRRQGNSGNTIYF. The CDR3 nucleotides are TGTGCCAGCAGCTCCCGAAGACAGGGGAACTCTGGAAACACCATATATTTT.

The J gene is TRBJ2-3, the V gene TRBV7-7, with 12 nucleotides matching TRBD2. From germline, CDR1 is SSHAT and CDR2 FNYEAQ (reference sequence). V lost 5 bases, J lost 2 bases, and 5 bases stayed unmatched. The CDR3 sequence is 16 residues long. CDR3 sequence (DNA): TGTGCCAGCAGCGCCGGACTAGCGGGAACCACAGATACGCAGTATTTT. Translation gives CASSAGLAGTTDTQYF.

Concerning this clone: A read error may produce the germline difference seen at one junction end. V and J are TRBV7-7 and TRBJ2-5, with a possible D match to TRBD2 (5 bases). Germline V gene lookup returns CDR1 SSHAT and CDR2 FNYEAQ (reference sequence). This CDR3 region has 15 residues. This chain's CDR3 is CASSRTGRGQETQYF. The CDR3 DNA reads TGTGCTAGCAGTCGTACGGGGAGAGGTCAAGAGACCCAGTACTTC.

The chain carries TRBV19 and TRBJ1-2; the match to TRBD1 covers 9 bases. The CDR3 totals 14 residues. The ends lost 5 bases at V and 5 bases at J; junction bases unmatched: 6. Germline values: CDR1 LNHDA, CDR2 SQIVND (reference sequence). The CDR3 DNA reads as TGTGCCAGTAGTCCCGGGACAGGGCATTATGGCTACACCTTC. Its translation is CASSPGTGHYGYTF.

V gene TRBV7-8 combines with J gene TRBJ1-2, with D unclear. V was cut by 2 bases and J by 4 bases, with 11 bases left in between. The CDR3 length is 14 residues. Germline values: CDR1 SGHVS, CDR2 FQNEAQ. The CDR3 nucleotides are TGTGCCAGCAGCTTAAACATGAATCCCTATGGCTACACCTTC. It yields the protein CASSLNMNPYGYTF.

V usage is TRBV7-2 and J usage is TRBJ2-2; D is uncertain. The CDR3 covers 13 residues. Trimming stripped 4 bases from V and 8 bases from J, with 11 bases between. Germline V gene data show CDR1 as SGHTA and CDR2 as FQGNSA. The CDR3 is CASSSASFGELFF. The CDR3 DNA is TGTGCCAGCAGCTCGGCTAGTTTTGGGGAGCTGTTTTTT.

At least ten counts were recorded for this clone. The chain is built from TRBV11-2 and TRBJ2-7; D possibly matches TRBD1 or TRBD2 (7 bases each). Trimming took off 5 bases at V and 1 base at J, with 15 bases between the two ends. The germline V gene encodes CDR1 SGHAT and CDR2 FQNNGV. The CDR3 has 15 amino acids. CDR3 nucleotides: TGTGCCAGCAGCCGGGGGGCAGGGGGGTCCTACGAGCAGTACTTC. The encoded protein is CASSRGAGGSYEQYF. The complete variable domain, with remaining parts taken from reference TRBV11-2 and TRBJ2-7, reads EAGVAQSPRYKIIEKRQSVAFWCNPISGHATLYWYQQILGQGPKLLIQFQNNGVVDDSQLPKDRFSAERLKGVDSTLKIQPAKLEDSAVYLCASSRGAGGSYEQYFGPGTRLTVT.

This chain links TRBV19 with TRBJ1-1; TRBD1 matches at 7 bases. The CDR3 has 14 residues. The V gene end was trimmed by 4 bases and the J gene end by 6 bases; junction bases not matched to a gene: 8. Germline V CDR1 and CDR2: LNHDA, SQIVND (reference sequence). This CDR3 reads CASSRGPGQAEAFF. The CDR3 DNA follows: TGTGCCAGTAGTAGGGGACCCGGACAGGCTGAAGCTTTCTTT. Full variable domain (rest looked up from reference TRBV19 and TRBJ1-1): DGGITQSPKYLFRKEGQNVTLSCEQNLNHDAMYWYRQDPGQGLRLIYYSQIVNDFQKGDIAEGYSVSREKKESFPLTVTSAQKNPTAFYLCASSRGPGQAEAFFGQGTRLTVV.

This chain connects TRBV4-3 to TRBJ1-2, with D tentatively TRBD1 (5 bases). Trimming took 1 base from V and 4 from J, leaving 13 bases between them. This CDR3 is 15 amino acids long. The germline CDR1 and CDR2 sequences are LGHNA and YSLEER. The DNA for the CDR3 is TGCGCCAGCAGCCAAGCTGTAGGGGCGGCCTATGGCTACACCTTC. Protein product: CASSQAVGAAYGYTF.

V gene TRBV18 combines with J gene TRBJ1-2; 7 bases match TRBD1. The CDR3 spans 15 residues. Unmatched junction bases numbered 8, after V lost 3 bases and J lost 4 bases. Germline loops: CDR1 KGHSH, CDR2 LQKENI. The CDR3 sequence: CASSPPGGEPYGYTF. Here the CDR3 DNA reads TGTGCCAGCTCACCCCCAGGGGGGGAGCCCTATGGCTACACCTTC.

The chain uses TRBV5-1 and TRBJ2-7; 7 bases agree with TRBD1. The V segment lost 3 bases and the J segment 3 bases; nucleotides outside the gene matches: 6. Per germline, CDR1 SGHRS and CDR2 YFSETQ. The CDR3 is made up of 14 amino acids. CDR3 DNA sequence: TGCGCCAGCAGCTCATGGACAGGCGACTACGAGCAGTACTTC. Residues: CASSSWTGDYEQYF.